This TCR beta chain was identified during a study of breast tumors, draining lymph nodes, adjacent tissues. The study's findings and limits: Compared with lymph nodes, tumors were less diverse; compared with nontumor tissue, more. The data were judged consistent with most tumor T cells coming from lymph node and expanding in tumor. Data only fit, rather than demonstrated, lymph node origin of most tumor T cells.

Axillary draining lymph nodes of breast cancer patients supplied the node samples. Using its own MiXCR run on the multiplex PCR reads, TCRdb lists one record per CDR3 protein. The top ten clones hold less than 1.5% of a sample with more than 85,000 distinct CDR3 sequences, about 20% of them seen once. This clonotype was detected only a few times. The target antigen is unknown. The junction departs from germline at one end; a sequencing error may be responsible. The CDR3 is 15 residues long. CDR1 ENHRY and CDR2 SYGVKD come from the germline V gene. This sequence was found in a female donor with breast cancer. Some clones in this sample may be carry-over from other donors' samples. The J gene is TRBJ2-2, the V gene TRBV10-3; D possibly corresponds to TRBD2 (5 bases). Material: axillary lymph node tissue. The DNA of the CDR3 is TGTGCCATCAGTGAGTCAAGGGAGCTGGCCGGGGAGCTGTCTTTT. It translates to CAISESRELAGELSF.